This TCR beta chain was profiled in a study of early T cells in non-severe SARS-CoV-2 infection. Study-level background: The authors sequenced bulk RNA from unsorted whole blood, leaving chains unpaired. General study results and limits: A preference for anti-spike CD8 responses marked VDJdb matching, which missed private and CD4 specificities.

In the library, individual cDNA molecules carried attached unique molecular identifiers. MiXCR was run by TCRdb on the 5' RACE reads, yielding one entry per CDR3 protein. The table records approximately 32,000 distinct CDR3 sequences, around 4.3% of them present only once. This clonotype appeared many times. No antigen is known for it. The sequencing input was whole blood. The TCR was taken from an adult who was a healthcare worker with PCR-confirmed SARS-CoV-2 infection or an uninfected control (not recorded which).

CDR3: CASSQDGTGSYEQYF. DNA of the CDR3: TGCGCCAGCAGCCAAGATGGGACAGGGTCATACGAGCAGTACTTC. The chain links TRBV4-3 to TRBJ2-7; 9 bases align to TRBD1. Germline CDR1 reads LGHNA; CDR2 reads YSLEER. This CDR3 is built from 15 residues. V lost 0 bases to trimming and J lost 4 bases; unmatched junction nucleotides: 4.